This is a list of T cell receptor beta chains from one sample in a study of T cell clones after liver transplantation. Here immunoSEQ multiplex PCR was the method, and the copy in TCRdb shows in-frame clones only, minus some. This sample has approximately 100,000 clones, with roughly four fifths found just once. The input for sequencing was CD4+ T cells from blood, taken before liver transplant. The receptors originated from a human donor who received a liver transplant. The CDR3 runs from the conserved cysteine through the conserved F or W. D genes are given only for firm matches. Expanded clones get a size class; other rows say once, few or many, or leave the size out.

cdr3_aa: CSFRHSLGNTIYF
cdr3_nt: TGCAGCTTTCGACATAGCCTAGGAAACACCATATATTTT
j_call: TRBJ1-3
d_call: NA
clone_size: NA
v_call: TRBV29-1

cdr3_aa: CASSLTTRKETQYF
cdr3_nt: TGTGCCAGCAGCTTAACTACTAGAAAGGAGACCCAGTACTTC
j_call: TRBJ2-5
d_call: NA
clone_size: NA
v_call: TRBV7-2

cdr3_aa: CASSPTGVRGIGHEQYF
cdr3_nt: TGCGCCAGCAGCCCTACAGGCGTGAGAGGTATAGGGCACGAGCAGTACTTC
j_call: TRBJ2-7
d_call: NA
clone_size: NA
v_call: TRBV5-1

cdr3_aa: CATSREIGTDTQYF
cdr3_nt: TGTGCCACCAGCAGAGAAATCGGGACAGATACGCAGTATTTT
j_call: TRBJ2-3
d_call: NA
clone_size: NA
v_call: TRBV15

cdr3_aa: CASSPKGTEAFF
cdr3_nt: TGTGCCAGCTCACCAAAGGGCACTGAAGCTTTCTTT
j_call: TRBJ1-1
d_call: NA
clone_size: NA
v_call: TRBV18

cdr3_aa: CASSPFSLAGTQETQYF
cdr3_nt: TGTGCCAGCTCACCCTTCTCACTAGCGGGAACCCAAGAGACCCAGTACTTC
j_call: TRBJ2-5
d_call: TRBD2
clone_size: NA
v_call: TRBV18

cdr3_aa: CASSQDHYEQYF
cdr3_nt: TGTGCCAGCAGCCAAGATCACTACGAGCAGTACTTC
j_call: TRBJ2-7
d_call: NA
clone_size: NA
v_call: TRBV5-8

cdr3_aa: CASSQGTGSPSTDTQYF
cdr3_nt: TGCGCCAGCAGCCAAGGAACGGGAAGCCCTAGCACAGATACGCAGTATTTT
j_call: TRBJ2-3
d_call: NA
clone_size: NA
v_call: TRBV4-3

cdr3_aa: CASSPLAGESNEQFF
cdr3_nt: TGTGCCAGCAGTCCACTAGCGGGAGAGTCCAATGAGCAGTTCTTC
j_call: TRBJ2-1
d_call: TRBD2
clone_size: NA
v_call: TRBV28

cdr3_aa: CASGLGRQQHPLDTEAFF
cdr3_nt: TGTGCTAGTGGTTTGGGACGACAGCAACACCCCTTGGACACTGAAGCTTTCTTT
j_call: TRBJ1-1
d_call: NA
clone_size: NA
v_call: TRBV12-5

cdr3_aa: CASSSQGGYGYTF
cdr3_nt: TGTGCCAGCAGTTCACAGGGGGGCTATGGCTACACCTTC
j_call: TRBJ1-2
d_call: TRBD1
clone_size: NA
v_call: TRBV6-6

cdr3_aa: CATSRDYRVETGELFF
cdr3_nt: TGTGCCACCAGCAGAGATTACAGGGTGGAGACCGGGGAGCTGTTTTTT
j_call: TRBJ2-2
d_call: NA
clone_size: NA
v_call: TRBV15

cdr3_aa: CASSYGLLDTSRANVLTF
cdr3_nt: TGTGCCAGCAGTTACGGACTCCTTGACACAAGTCGGGCCAACGTCCTGACTTTC
j_call: TRBJ2-6
d_call: NA
clone_size: once
v_call: TRBV28

cdr3_aa: CASSMLAGQETQYF
cdr3_nt: TGTGCCAGCAGCATGCTAGCGGGACAAGAGACCCAGTACTTC
j_call: TRBJ2-5
d_call: TRBD2
clone_size: few
v_call: TRBV7-9

cdr3_aa: CASSPETSGANVLTF
cdr3_nt: TGCGCCAGCAGTCCGGAGACCTCTGGGGCCAACGTCCTGACTTTC
j_call: TRBJ2-6
d_call: NA
clone_size: once
v_call: TRBV10-2

cdr3_aa: CASRSISEGGSNQPQHF
cdr3_nt: TGTGCCAGCAGGTCAATCTCGGAGGGGGGTAGCAATCAGCCCCAGCATTTT
j_call: TRBJ1-5
d_call: NA
clone_size: NA
v_call: TRBV27

cdr3_aa: CASSVIGDEQYF
cdr3_nt: TGCGCCAGCAGTGTCATTGGGGACGAGCAGTACTTC
j_call: TRBJ2-7
d_call: NA
clone_size: NA
v_call: TRBV10-2

cdr3_aa: CASSNRGGRTDTQYF
cdr3_nt: TGTGCCAGTAGTAACAGGGGGGGGAGAACAGATACGCAGTATTTT
j_call: TRBJ2-3
d_call: NA
clone_size: NA
v_call: TRBV19

cdr3_aa: CASSTSGTSGLFNTGELFF
cdr3_nt: TGTGCCAGCAGCACCTCCGGGACTAGCGGACTATTTAACACCGGGGAGCTGTTTTTT
j_call: TRBJ2-2
d_call: TRBD2
clone_size: NA
v_call: TRBV13

cdr3_aa: CASSLAGSYEQYF
cdr3_nt: TGTGCCAGCAGCTTGGCCGGGTCCTACGAGCAGTACTTC
j_call: TRBJ2-7
d_call: NA
clone_size: NA
v_call: TRBV5-6

cdr3_aa: CSVIVNTQYF
cdr3_nt: TGCAGTGTTATTGTGAATACGCAGTATTTT
j_call: TRBJ2-3
d_call: NA
clone_size: NA
v_call: TRBV20-1

cdr3_aa: CASSAGRGVGEAYSPLHF
cdr3_nt: TGTGCCAGCAGCGCGGGCAGGGGAGTTGGGGAGGCGTATTCACCCCTCCACTTT
j_call: TRBJ1-6
d_call: NA
clone_size: NA
v_call: TRBV9

cdr3_aa: CASSPNRQGAPLHF
cdr3_nt: TGTGCCAGCAGCCCAAATCGACAGGGTGCGCCCCTCCACTTT
j_call: TRBJ1-6
d_call: TRBD1
clone_size: NA
v_call: TRBV7-2

cdr3_aa: CASSYSGRVRDTQYF
cdr3_nt: TGTGCCAGCAGTTACTCGGGCAGGGTAAGAGATACGCAGTATTTT
j_call: TRBJ2-3
d_call: NA
clone_size: NA
v_call: TRBV6-5

cdr3_aa: CASSRQGAGELFF
cdr3_nt: TGTGCCAGTAGTAGACAGGGCGCCGGGGAGCTGTTTTTT
j_call: TRBJ2-2
d_call: TRBD1
clone_size: NA
v_call: TRBV19

cdr3_aa: CASSFLSPSTDTQYF
cdr3_nt: TGTGCCAGCAGCTTCCTTTCACCTAGCACAGATACGCAGTATTTT
j_call: TRBJ2-3
d_call: NA
clone_size: NA
v_call: TRBV7-9

cdr3_aa: CASSMGEKLFF
cdr3_nt: TGTGCCAGTAGTATGGGTGAAAAACTGTTTTTT
j_call: TRBJ1-4
d_call: NA
clone_size: NA
v_call: TRBV19

cdr3_aa: CASGNPGQGVYEQYF
cdr3_nt: TGTGCCAGCGGAAATCCGGGACAAGGGGTCTACGAGCAGTACTTC
j_call: TRBJ2-7
d_call: NA
clone_size: NA
v_call: TRBV6-5

cdr3_aa: CASSLEQYLADTQYF
cdr3_nt: TGCGCCAGCAGCTTGGAGCAGTATTTGGCAGATACGCAGTATTTT
j_call: TRBJ2-3
d_call: NA
clone_size: few
v_call: TRBV5-1

cdr3_aa: CASSLGDLPDQPQHF
cdr3_nt: TGCGCCAGCAGCTTGGGGGACCTGCCCGATCAGCCCCAGCATTTT
j_call: TRBJ1-5
d_call: NA
clone_size: few
v_call: TRBV5-1

cdr3_aa: CASSLGQGIQETQYF
cdr3_nt: TGTGCCAGCAGCTTGGGACAGGGGATCCAAGAGACCCAGTACTTC
j_call: TRBJ2-5
d_call: TRBD1
clone_size: once
v_call: TRBV7-9

cdr3_aa: CASSLGLGTQETQYF
cdr3_nt: TGTGCCAGCAGTTTGGGACTGGGGACCCAAGAGACCCAGTACTTC
j_call: TRBJ2-5
d_call: NA
clone_size: NA
v_call: TRBV27

cdr3_aa: CASSLGGQGAKETQYF
cdr3_nt: TGTGCCAGCAGCTTAGGCGGGCAGGGGGCGAAGGAGACCCAGTACTTC
j_call: TRBJ2-5
d_call: TRBD1
clone_size: NA
v_call: TRBV7-9

cdr3_aa: CALQFRGVVGTQYF
cdr3_nt: TGTGCCCTCCAGTTCAGGGGGGTCGTCGGGACCCAGTACTTC
j_call: TRBJ2-5
d_call: NA
clone_size: NA
v_call: TRBV2

cdr3_aa: CASGGQGDTQYF
cdr3_nt: TGCGCCAGCGGGGGGCAAGGGGATACGCAGTATTTT
j_call: TRBJ2-3
d_call: NA
clone_size: NA
v_call: TRBV5-1

cdr3_aa: CASSPKGQQLAKNIQYF
cdr3_nt: TGTGCCAGTAGCCCAAAGGGACAGCAACTAGCCAAAAACATTCAGTACTTC
j_call: TRBJ2-4
d_call: TRBD1
clone_size: NA
v_call: TRBV19

cdr3_aa: CSVPTSGGWAGELFF
cdr3_nt: TGCAGCGTCCCTACCTCAGGGGGCTGGGCCGGGGAGCTGTTTTTT
j_call: TRBJ2-2
d_call: TRBD1
clone_size: NA
v_call: TRBV29-1